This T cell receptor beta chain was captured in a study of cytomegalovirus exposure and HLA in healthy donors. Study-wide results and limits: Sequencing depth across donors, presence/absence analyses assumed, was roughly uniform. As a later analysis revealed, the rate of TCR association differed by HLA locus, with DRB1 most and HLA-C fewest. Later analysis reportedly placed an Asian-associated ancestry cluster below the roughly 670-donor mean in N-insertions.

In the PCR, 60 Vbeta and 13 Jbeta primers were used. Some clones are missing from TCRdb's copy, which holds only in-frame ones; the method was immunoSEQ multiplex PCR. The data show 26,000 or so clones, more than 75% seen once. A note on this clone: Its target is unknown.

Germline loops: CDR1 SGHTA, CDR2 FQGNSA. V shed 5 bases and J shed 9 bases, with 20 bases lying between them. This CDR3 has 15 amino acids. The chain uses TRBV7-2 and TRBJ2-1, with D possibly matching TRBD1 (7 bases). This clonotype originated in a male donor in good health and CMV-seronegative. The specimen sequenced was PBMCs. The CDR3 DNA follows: TGTGCCAGCAGCCAGGGGGGCGGGAAAGGGGGTGAGCAGTTCTTC. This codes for CASSQGGGKGGEQFF.